The rows below give T cell receptor beta chains drawn from one sample of a study of shared clonotypes between healthy human individuals. TCRdb keeps only in-frame clones here, not all; method: immunoSEQ multiplex PCR. This table holds about 470,000 clones, about 85% found once. Sequencing was carried out using PBMCs. Receptors were obtained from a woman aged 40-49 years in good health. Some clones in this sample may be carry-over from other donors' samples. Each CDR3 is given with its conserved first and last residue. D genes are given only for firm matches. Where a row states a size, it is once, few, many or the class of an expanded clone; other rows omit it.

len: 14
abundance: once
d_gene: -
v_gene: TRBV4-2
j_gene: TRBJ2-7
CDR3nt: TGTGCCAGCAGCCAAGATGTGACTGAATACGAGCAGTACTTC
CDR3aa: CASSQDVTEYEQYF

len: 15
abundance: -
d_gene: TRBD2
v_gene: TRBV27
j_gene: TRBJ2-7
CDR3nt: TGTGCCAGCAGTTCACAAGCGGGAGGGCTCAGCGAGCAGTACTTC
CDR3aa: CASSSQAGGLSEQYF

len: 13
abundance: -
d_gene: -
v_gene: TRBV10-2
j_gene: TRBJ1-4
CDR3nt: TGCGCCAGCAATGCTAGACAGGCTGAAAAACTGTTTTTT
CDR3aa: CASNARQAEKLFF

len: 14
abundance: -
d_gene: -
v_gene: TRBV7-8
j_gene: TRBJ1-2
CDR3nt: TGTGCCAGCAGCTTAGCCAGGGACATCAGGGGCTACACCTTC
CDR3aa: CASSLARDIRGYTF

len: 16
abundance: -
d_gene: TRBD1
v_gene: TRBV6-1
j_gene: TRBJ1-2
CDR3nt: TGTGCCAGCAGTGAAGGGAGCCCAGGGGGGCTATATGGCTACACCTTC
CDR3aa: CASSEGSPGGLYGYTF

len: 11
abundance: -
d_gene: -
v_gene: TRBV2
j_gene: TRBJ1-6
CDR3nt: TGTGCCAGCAACGGGAATTCACCCCTCCACTTT
CDR3aa: CASNGNSPLHF

len: 13
abundance: -
d_gene: -
v_gene: TRBV27
j_gene: TRBJ1-1
CDR3nt: TGTGCCAGCAGACTCCGCCTGAACACTGAAGCTTTCTTT
CDR3aa: CASRLRLNTEAFF

len: 16
abundance: few
d_gene: TRBD2
v_gene: TRBV28
j_gene: TRBJ2-1
CDR3nt: TGTGCCAGCAGTTCCCGAGGACATCTAGCGGGAGTGGAGCAGTTCTTC
CDR3aa: CASSSRGHLAGVEQFF

len: 14
abundance: -
d_gene: TRBD1
v_gene: TRBV7-3
j_gene: TRBJ1-2
CDR3nt: TGTGCCAGCAGCCCCACAGGGGGGATCTATGGCTACACCTTC
CDR3aa: CASSPTGGIYGYTF

len: 14
abundance: -
d_gene: TRBD1
v_gene: TRBV4-3
j_gene: TRBJ1-4
CDR3nt: TGCGCCAGCAGCCTACAGGGGAACGGCGAAAAACTGTTTTTT
CDR3aa: CASSLQGNGEKLFF

len: 15
abundance: -
d_gene: -
v_gene: TRBV7-8
j_gene: TRBJ1-1
CDR3nt: TGTGCCAGCAGCCACTTCGGAGTCCCTCTTGCGGAAGCTTTCTTT
CDR3aa: CASSHFGVPLAEAFF

len: 13
abundance: -
d_gene: TRBD2
v_gene: TRBV5-4
j_gene: TRBJ2-5
CDR3nt: TGTGCCAGCACCCCGGGGGGTCAAGAGACCCAGTACTTC
CDR3aa: CASTPGGQETQYF

len: 11
abundance: -
d_gene: TRBD1
v_gene: TRBV10-3
j_gene: TRBJ2-3
CDR3nt: TGTGCCATCAGTGGGACAGGGCGAGAGTATTTT
CDR3aa: CAISGTGREYF

len: 16
abundance: few
d_gene: TRBD2
v_gene: TRBV19
j_gene: TRBJ2-2
CDR3nt: TGTGCCAGTAGTAACCGAGCGGGAGTGAGCACCGGGGAGCTGTTTTTT
CDR3aa: CASSNRAGVSTGELFF

len: 12
abundance: -
d_gene: -
v_gene: TRBV29-1
j_gene: TRBJ2-1
CDR3nt: TGCAGCGGTATTGGAAGAGGCAATGAGCAGTTCTTC
CDR3aa: CSGIGRGNEQFF

len: 15
abundance: -
d_gene: -
v_gene: TRBV7-6
j_gene: TRBJ2-7
CDR3nt: TGTGCCAGCACCGCAGGGGTGAGGGGTTCCTACGAGCAGTACTTC
CDR3aa: CASTAGVRGSYEQYF

len: 14
abundance: -
d_gene: -
v_gene: TRBV6-1
j_gene: TRBJ1-1
CDR3nt: TGTGCCAGCAGGAGGGGGTCAATAGGGCCTGAAGCTTTCTTT
CDR3aa: CASRRGSIGPEAFF

len: 16
abundance: -
d_gene: TRBD1
v_gene: TRBV6-6
j_gene: TRBJ1-5
CDR3nt: TGTGCCAGCAGCGACCCCCGGGACAGGGGCGGTCAGCCCCAGCATTTT
CDR3aa: CASSDPRDRGGQPQHF

len: 13
abundance: -
d_gene: -
v_gene: TRBV4-2
j_gene: TRBJ1-2
CDR3nt: TGTGCCAGCAGCCAGGGACTCCTCTATGGCTACACCTTC
CDR3aa: CASSQGLLYGYTF

len: 15
abundance: -
d_gene: -
v_gene: TRBV5-5
j_gene: TRBJ1-2
CDR3nt: TGTGCCAGCAGCTGGTGGTTTGGCGACGGCTATGGCTACACCTTC
CDR3aa: CASSWWFGDGYGYTF

len: 13
abundance: -
d_gene: TRBD2
v_gene: TRBV19
j_gene: TRBJ2-3
CDR3nt: TGTGCCAGTAAAACTAGCGGCACAGATACGCAGTATTTT
CDR3aa: CASKTSGTDTQYF

len: 15
abundance: -
d_gene: TRBD1
v_gene: TRBV28
j_gene: TRBJ2-7
CDR3nt: TGTGCCAGCAGTTCACACGGACAGGGGGCCTACGAGCAGTACTTC
CDR3aa: CASSSHGQGAYEQYF

len: 15
abundance: -
d_gene: -
v_gene: TRBV7-2
j_gene: TRBJ1-1
CDR3nt: TGTGCCAGCAGCTTAGGAGGTCTGATAAACACTGAAGCTTTCTTT
CDR3aa: CASSLGGLINTEAFF

len: 17
abundance: -
d_gene: -
v_gene: TRBV27
j_gene: TRBJ1-2
CDR3nt: TGTGCCAGCACCCTTAGGGGGAATTCCTTAGAATCCTATGGCTACACCTTC
CDR3aa: CASTLRGNSLESYGYTF

len: 14
abundance: -
d_gene: TRBD1
v_gene: TRBV6-5
j_gene: TRBJ1-1
CDR3nt: TGTGCCAGCAGTTTACAGGGGATGAACACTGAAGCTTTCTTT
CDR3aa: CASSLQGMNTEAFF

len: 17
abundance: -
d_gene: TRBD2
v_gene: TRBV15
j_gene: TRBJ2-7
CDR3nt: TGTGCCACCAGCAGAGGTCTAGCGGGAGGGCCTGTGGGAGAGCAGTACTTC
CDR3aa: CATSRGLAGGPVGEQYF

len: 11
abundance: -
d_gene: -
v_gene: TRBV5-5
j_gene: TRBJ2-7
CDR3nt: TGTGCCAGCAGCTTCGGAGGGGAGCAGTACTTC
CDR3aa: CASSFGGEQYF

len: 16
abundance: -
d_gene: TRBD2
v_gene: TRBV5-6
j_gene: TRBJ2-7
CDR3nt: TGTGCCAGCAGCCACTACTCTTCAGGCGGGGGGCACGAGCAGTACTTC
CDR3aa: CASSHYSSGGGHEQYF

len: 16
abundance: -
d_gene: -
v_gene: TRBV7-2
j_gene: TRBJ2-5
CDR3nt: TGTGCCAGCAGCTTAGGGAATTTGTTGGGCCAAGAGACCCAGTACTTC
CDR3aa: CASSLGNLLGQETQYF

len: 14
abundance: once
d_gene: -
v_gene: TRBV7-8
j_gene: TRBJ1-2
CDR3nt: TGTGCCAGCAGCTTGGGGCAGGGCAACTATGGCTACACCTTC
CDR3aa: CASSLGQGNYGYTF

len: 15
abundance: -
d_gene: TRBD1
v_gene: TRBV10-3
j_gene: TRBJ1-2
CDR3nt: TGTGCCATCAGTGAGTCCCGGGACAGGGGATATGGCTACACCTTC
CDR3aa: CAISESRDRGYGYTF

len: 14
abundance: -
d_gene: TRBD1
v_gene: TRBV7-2
j_gene: TRBJ1-2
CDR3nt: TGTGCCAGCAGCTTAGGGGGACAGGGGTATGGCTACACCTTC
CDR3aa: CASSLGGQGYGYTF

len: 18
abundance: -
d_gene: TRBD2
v_gene: TRBV6-1
j_gene: TRBJ2-1
CDR3nt: TGTGCCAGCAGTGAGAGTCGGCTAGCGGGAGGGATGGGGCGTGAGCAGTTCTTC
CDR3aa: CASSESRLAGGMGREQFF

len: 17
abundance: -
d_gene: -
v_gene: TRBV30
j_gene: TRBJ2-6
CDR3nt: TGTGCCTGGATCAACCGGATAAGGCCCTTTGGGGCCAACGTCCTGACTTTC
CDR3aa: CAWINRIRPFGANVLTF

len: 15
abundance: -
d_gene: -
v_gene: TRBV19
j_gene: TRBJ2-2
CDR3nt: TGTGCCAGTAGCCCAGGGACGGGGCGCACCGGGGAGCTGTTTTTT
CDR3aa: CASSPGTGRTGELFF

len: 15
abundance: -
d_gene: -
v_gene: TRBV28
j_gene: TRBJ1-3
CDR3nt: TGTGCCAGCAGTTTACCGGGAGGCTCTGGAAACACCATATATTTT
CDR3aa: CASSLPGGSGNTIYF

len: 12
abundance: -
d_gene: -
v_gene: TRBV28
j_gene: TRBJ2-7
CDR3nt: TGTGCCAGCATAGGGTACAACTACGAGCAGTACTTC
CDR3aa: CASIGYNYEQYF

len: 18
abundance: few
d_gene: -
v_gene: TRBV18
j_gene: TRBJ2-7
CDR3nt: TGTGCCAGCTCACCAAACACGGGCCAGGGGCCAAGCTCCTACGAGCAGTACTTC
CDR3aa: CASSPNTGQGPSSYEQYF

len: 15
abundance: -
d_gene: -
v_gene: TRBV6-1
j_gene: TRBJ1-3
CDR3nt: TGTGCCAGCAGGAGGGGCTCGAGCTCTGGAAACACCATATATTTT
CDR3aa: CASRRGSSSGNTIYF

len: 16
abundance: -
d_gene: TRBD2
v_gene: TRBV7-9
j_gene: TRBJ2-5
CDR3nt: TGTGCCAGCAGTCCGCCCCGTGGAGCGGGGCAAGAGACCCAGTACTTC
CDR3aa: CASSPPRGAGQETQYF

len: 15
abundance: -
d_gene: -
v_gene: TRBV7-2
j_gene: TRBJ1-2
CDR3nt: TGTGCCAGCAGCTTACCCGTAGCCCAACTAACTGGCTACACCTTC
CDR3aa: CASSLPVAQLTGYTF

len: 15
abundance: once
d_gene: -
v_gene: TRBV18
j_gene: TRBJ2-7
CDR3nt: TGTGCCAGCTCACCAAACCCAGGTGAGGAATTCGAGCAGTACTTC
CDR3aa: CASSPNPGEEFEQYF

len: 13
abundance: -
d_gene: TRBD1
v_gene: TRBV13
j_gene: TRBJ2-7
CDR3nt: TGTGCCAGCAGCTTCGACAGGGCTGGCGAGCAGTACTTC
CDR3aa: CASSFDRAGEQYF

len: 13
abundance: -
d_gene: -
v_gene: TRBV7-2
j_gene: TRBJ2-7
CDR3nt: TGTGCCAGCAGCTTAGTGGTCCCCTACGAGCAGTACTTC
CDR3aa: CASSLVVPYEQYF

len: 14
abundance: -
d_gene: -
v_gene: TRBV9
j_gene: TRBJ1-2
CDR3nt: TGTGCCAGCAGCGTAGATAGCAGGGCCTCGGGCTACACCTTC
CDR3aa: CASSVDSRASGYTF

len: 13
abundance: -
d_gene: -
v_gene: TRBV7-8
j_gene: TRBJ1-1
CDR3nt: TGTGCCAGCAGCCCCCGGCCTTACACTGAAGCTTTCTTT
CDR3aa: CASSPRPYTEAFF

len: 16
abundance: -
d_gene: TRBD2
v_gene: TRBV5-1
j_gene: TRBJ2-3
CDR3nt: TGCGCCAGCAGCTTAGTTACTAGCGCTAGCACAGATACGCAGTATTTT
CDR3aa: CASSLVTSASTDTQYF

len: 14
abundance: -
d_gene: TRBD2
v_gene: TRBV7-9
j_gene: TRBJ2-3
CDR3nt: TGTGCCAGCCGGACAGCGGGAGGGCAGGATACGCAGTATTTT
CDR3aa: CASRTAGGQDTQYF

len: 17
abundance: -
d_gene: TRBD2
v_gene: TRBV4-2
j_gene: TRBJ2-1
CDR3nt: TGTGCCAGCAGCCAACGCCTGACTAGCGGGAGCTACAATGAGCAGTTCTTC
CDR3aa: CASSQRLTSGSYNEQFF

len: 13
abundance: -
d_gene: -
v_gene: TRBV7-3
j_gene: TRBJ1-1
CDR3nt: TGTGCCAGCAGCAACACACCGAACACTGAAGCTTTCTTT
CDR3aa: CASSNTPNTEAFF

len: 11
abundance: -
d_gene: -
v_gene: TRBV19
j_gene: TRBJ2-3
CDR3nt: TGTGCCAGTAGCCTTGCAGATACGCAGTATTTT
CDR3aa: CASSLADTQYF

len: 14
abundance: -
d_gene: TRBD1
v_gene: TRBV7-3
j_gene: TRBJ2-3
CDR3nt: TGTGCCAGCAGCTCCGGACAGGGGACAGATACGCAGTATTTT
CDR3aa: CASSSGQGTDTQYF

len: 15
abundance: -
d_gene: TRBD2
v_gene: TRBV11-3
j_gene: TRBJ2-7
CDR3nt: TGTGCCAGCAGCTTAGGCGGGGGATCGTTCGGCGAGCAGTACTTC
CDR3aa: CASSLGGGSFGEQYF

len: 16
abundance: -
d_gene: TRBD2
v_gene: TRBV9
j_gene: TRBJ2-1
CDR3nt: TGTGCCAGCAGCCCAAGGCCGGGACTAGCGGGAGTTGAGCAGTTCTTC
CDR3aa: CASSPRPGLAGVEQFF

len: 17
abundance: -
d_gene: TRBD2
v_gene: TRBV7-8
j_gene: TRBJ2-1
CDR3nt: TGTGCCAGCAGCCCCGCGTGGCGGGAGAGACCCTACAATGAGCAGTTCTTC
CDR3aa: CASSPAWRERPYNEQFF

len: 16
abundance: -
d_gene: -
v_gene: TRBV5-1
j_gene: TRBJ2-5
CDR3nt: TGCGCCAGCAGTTTAGGAGCTCTTGGGGGGCGAGAGACCCAGTACTTC
CDR3aa: CASSLGALGGRETQYF

len: 15
abundance: -
d_gene: -
v_gene: TRBV23-1
j_gene: TRBJ2-2
CDR3nt: TGCGCCAGCAGTCCTCGGACCTCGAACACCGGGGAGCTGTTTTTT
CDR3aa: CASSPRTSNTGELFF

len: 13
abundance: once
d_gene: -
v_gene: TRBV28
j_gene: TRBJ1-1
CDR3nt: TGTGCCAGCAGTTCAGCGTCTATGACTGAAGCTTTCTTT
CDR3aa: CASSSASMTEAFF

len: 14
abundance: few
d_gene: TRBD1
v_gene: TRBV28
j_gene: TRBJ1-2
CDR3nt: TGTGCCAGCAGTTTCCAGGGGGCGGCGTGGGGCTACACCTTC
CDR3aa: CASSFQGAAWGYTF